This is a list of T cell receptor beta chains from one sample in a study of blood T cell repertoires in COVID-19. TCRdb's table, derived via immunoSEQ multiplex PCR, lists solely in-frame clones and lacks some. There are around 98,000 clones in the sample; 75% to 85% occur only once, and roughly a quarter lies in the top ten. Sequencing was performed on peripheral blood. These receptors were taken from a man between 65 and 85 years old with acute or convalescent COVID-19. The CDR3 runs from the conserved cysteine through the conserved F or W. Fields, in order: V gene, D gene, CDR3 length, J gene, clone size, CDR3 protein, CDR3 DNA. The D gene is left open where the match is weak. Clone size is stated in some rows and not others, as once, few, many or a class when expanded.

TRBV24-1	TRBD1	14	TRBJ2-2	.	CATKSDRASGELFF	TGTGCCACTAAGAGCGACAGGGCCTCCGGGGAGCTGTTTTTT
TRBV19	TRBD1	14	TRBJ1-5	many	CASRRDSSNQPQHF	TGTGCCAGTAGGAGGGACAGCAGTAATCAGCCCCAGCATTTT
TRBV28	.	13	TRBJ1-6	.	CASRGGTNSPLHF	TGTGCCAGCAGGGGGGGGACGAATTCACCCCTCCACTTT
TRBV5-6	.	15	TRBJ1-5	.	CASSLGGSINQPQHF	TGTGCCAGCAGCTTAGGAGGGAGTATCAATCAGCCCCAGCATTTT
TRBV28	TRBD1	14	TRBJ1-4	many	CASGTQGTFEKLFF	TGTGCCAGCGGCACACAGGGGACGTTTGAAAAACTGTTTTTT
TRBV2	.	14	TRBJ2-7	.	CASRAGRRSYEQYF	TGTGCCAGCAGGGCAGGGAGGAGGTCCTACGAGCAGTACTTC
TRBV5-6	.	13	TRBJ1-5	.	CASSPGGEQPQHF	TGTGCCAGCAGCCCCGGGGGGGAACAGCCCCAGCATTTT
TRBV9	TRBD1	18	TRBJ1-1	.	CASSVLRDRAPLNTEAFF	TGTGCCAGCAGCGTCCTTCGGGACAGGGCCCCTCTGAACACTGAAGCTTTCTTT
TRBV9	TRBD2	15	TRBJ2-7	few	CASSVAHGRAYEQYF	TGTGCCAGCAGCGTAGCTCACGGGAGGGCCTACGAGCAGTACTTC
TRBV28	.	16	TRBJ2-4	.	CASSSLRGVAKNIQYF	TGTGCCAGCAGTTCTTTGCGCGGGGTAGCCAAAAACATTCAGTACTTC
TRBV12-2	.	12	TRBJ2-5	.	CASRARVGTQYF	TGTGCAAGTCGCGCCAGGGTAGGGACCCAGTACTTC
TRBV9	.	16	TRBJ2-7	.	CASSPLAIGQFYEQYF	TGTGCCAGCAGCCCCCTGGCGATAGGACAGTTCTACGAGCAGTACTTC
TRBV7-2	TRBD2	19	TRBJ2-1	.	CASSPRPGLAGGKGTEQFF	TGTGCCAGCAGCCCTCGCCCGGGACTAGCGGGAGGAAAAGGGACTGAGCAGTTCTTC
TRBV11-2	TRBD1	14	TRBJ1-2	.	CASSSRDSFYGYTF	TGTGCCAGCAGCTCCCGGGACAGTTTTTATGGCTACACCTTC
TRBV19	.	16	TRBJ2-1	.	CASSISEGGSYNEQFF	TGTGCCAGTAGTATCTCGGAGGGAGGCTCCTACAATGAGCAGTTCTTC
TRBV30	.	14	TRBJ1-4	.	CAWRRWRTNEKLFF	TGTGCCTGGAGACGATGGAGAACTAATGAAAAACTGTTTTTT
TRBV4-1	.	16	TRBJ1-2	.	CASSQGGTGQVYGYTF	TGCGCCAGCAGCCAAGGGGGAACAGGGCAGGTCTATGGCTACACCTTC
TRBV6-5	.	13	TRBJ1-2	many	CASSYGNREGYTF	TGTGCCAGCAGTTACGGGAACAGGGAAGGCTACACCTTC
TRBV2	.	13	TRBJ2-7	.	CASSEDSSYEQYF	TGTGCCAGCAGTGAGGACAGTTCCTACGAGCAGTACTTC
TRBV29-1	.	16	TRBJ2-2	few	CSVEDLWSANTGELFF	TGCAGCGTTGAAGATCTATGGAGCGCGAACACCGGGGAGCTGTTTTTT
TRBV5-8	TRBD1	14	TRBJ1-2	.	CASSTTPTGDGYTF	TGTGCCAGCAGCACCACCCCGACAGGGGATGGCTACACCTTC
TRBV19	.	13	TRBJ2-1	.	CASSLRDNPRGFF	TGTGCCAGTAGTCTCCGGGACAACCCACGGGGGTTCTTC
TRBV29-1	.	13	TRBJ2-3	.	CSASRGSTDTQYF	TGCAGCGCCAGTCGGGGTAGCACAGATACGCAGTATTTT
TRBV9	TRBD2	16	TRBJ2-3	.	CASSVGTSGLTDTQYF	TGTGCCAGCAGCGTTGGGACTAGCGGACTCACAGATACGCAGTATTTT